The rows below give T cell receptor beta chains drawn from one sample of a study of shared clonotypes between healthy human individuals. The data were produced by immunoSEQ multiplex PCR, yet TCRdb's version contains in-frame clones alone and is incomplete. Of about 2.1 million clones in the sample, 80% to 95% were seen once. The specimen was naive CD8+ T cells from PBMCs. The source of these receptors is a man between 18 and 35 years old in good health. Some clones in this sample may be carry-over from other donors' samples. CDR3s include the opening cysteine and the closing phenylalanine or tryptophan. Fields, in order: D gene, V gene, J gene, clone size, CDR3 DNA, CDR3 protein. A D gene is named only where the DNA matches it firmly. Clone sizes are given selectively: once, few, many, or a class where the clone is expanded.

.	TRBV7-9	TRBJ2-3	.	TGTGCCAGCAGCTTGGGGGGGCGTACTAGCACAGATACGCAGTATTTT	CASSLGGRTSTDTQYF
.	TRBV11-2	TRBJ2-1	.	TGTGCCAGCAGCCTGGTTCGGGGGCCTTACAATGAGCAGTTCTTC	CASSLVRGPYNEQFF
.	TRBV29-1	TRBJ2-2	.	TGCAGCGTTGACCCGGGGGACACCGGGGAGCTGTTTTTT	CSVDPGDTGELFF
.	TRBV7-9	TRBJ2-7	.	TGTGCCAGCAGCCAAGGACAGCCCTACGAGCAGTACTTC	CASSQGQPYEQYF
.	TRBV27	TRBJ2-7	.	TGTGCCAGCAGTTTGAGTATTGCGAGGGAGCAGTACTTC	CASSLSIAREQYF
TRBD1	TRBV11-2	TRBJ1-2	.	TGTGCCAGCAGCCCCGGGACAGGGGGCTATGGCTACACCTTC	CASSPGTGGYGYTF
.	TRBV14	TRBJ1-1	.	TGTGCCAGCAGCCAAGTTCCCAACACTTACACTGAAGCTTTCTTT	CASSQVPNTYTEAFF
TRBD1	TRBV4-3	TRBJ2-4	.	TGCGCCAGCAGCCCGGGACAGGGGGCAAACATTCAGTACTTC	CASSPGQGANIQYF
.	TRBV30	TRBJ1-2	.	TGTGCCTGGAGTGTACTCTGGACTGTGACTAACTATGGCTACACCTTC	CAWSVLWTVTNYGYTF
.	TRBV28	TRBJ2-2	.	TGTGCCAGCAGTCCCTTCTCCGGGGAGCTGTTTTTT	CASSPFSGELFF
.	TRBV4-1	TRBJ1-1	.	TGCGCCAGCAGCCAAGCCGCGGGACGGATGAACACTGAAGCTTTCTTT	CASSQAAGRMNTEAFF
.	TRBV5-1	TRBJ2-2	.	TGCGCCAGCAGCTTGGCGGTCACGGCAGAGCTGTTTTTT	CASSLAVTAELFF
.	TRBV9	TRBJ2-1	.	TGTGCCAGCAGCGTAGAGTCGGGGTGGAGTGAGCAGTTCTTC	CASSVESGWSEQFF
.	TRBV2	TRBJ1-4	.	TGTGCCAGCAGTGACAGCCTTAATGAAAAACTGTTTTTT	CASSDSLNEKLFF
TRBD2	TRBV2	TRBJ2-7	once	TGTGCCAGCAGTGAAGTGGCGGGAGGGCCGTACGAGCAGTACTTC	CASSEVAGGPYEQYF
.	TRBV27	TRBJ1-2	.	TGTGCCAGCAGTTCCATAAATCTCGGGGTTTTTGGCTATGGCTACACCTTC	CASSSINLGVFGYGYTF
.	TRBV19	TRBJ2-1	.	TGTGCCAGTACGGGCGTAACTGAGCAGTTCTTC	CASTGVTEQFF
TRBD2	TRBV7-8	TRBJ2-7	.	TGTGCCAGCAGCTTTATACTAGCGGGAGGGCTGAGAATCTACGAGCAGTACTTC	CASSFILAGGLRIYEQYF
.	TRBV9	TRBJ2-2	.	TGTGCCAGCAGCGCCCGGGACTGGTTTGCGTCCGGGGAGCTGTTTTTT	CASSARDWFASGELFF
.	TRBV5-1	TRBJ2-7	.	TGCGCCAGCAGCCTCCAAGGGGGAGGGACGAAGGAGCAGTACTTC	CASSLQGGGTKEQYF
.	TRBV9	TRBJ2-2	.	TGTGCCAGCAGAGAAAGCGGGAACACCGGGGAGCTGTTTTTT	CASRESGNTGELFF
.	TRBV5-5	TRBJ2-5	.	TGTGCCAGCAGCTTGGTGGACAGTGGATTGGAGACCCAGTACTTC	CASSLVDSGLETQYF
.	TRBV30	TRBJ2-7	once	TGTGCCTGGAGTGTCGTAATCGGGCAGAACCACTACCCTGACTACGAGCAGTACTTC	CAWSVVIGQNHYPDYEQYF
TRBD2	TRBV10-3	TRBJ2-7	.	TGTGCCATCAGTGAGTCGGGTAGCGGGAGGGCCCCGTCCTACGAGCAGTACTTC	CAISESGSGRAPSYEQYF
.	TRBV9	TRBJ2-1	.	TGTGCCAGCAGCGCGGCCGGGGGATTCCCCTCCTACAATGAGCAGTTCTTC	CASSAAGGFPSYNEQFF
TRBD1	TRBV29-1	TRBJ1-2	.	TGCAGCGTCCCGGGACAGGGCCCTTACGGCTACACCTTC	CSVPGQGPYGYTF
.	TRBV19	TRBJ1-1	.	TGTGCCAGTAGTATCCGGCGGGACACCGTTGAAGCTTTCTTT	CASSIRRDTVEAFF
.	TRBV27	TRBJ1-2	.	TGTGCCAGCAGTCCATCCGTTTGGACCCCTTACTATGGCTACACCTTC	CASSPSVWTPYYGYTF
.	TRBV7-2	TRBJ1-2	.	TGTGCCAGCAGCCTCTTGACAGGCCACTATGGCTACACCTTC	CASSLLTGHYGYTF
TRBD2	TRBV25-1	TRBJ2-3	.	TGTGCCAGCAGTGATACGGGGACTAGCGGGAGGGCAGATACGCAGTATTTT	CASSDTGTSGRADTQYF
TRBD1	TRBV10-2	TRBJ2-3	.	TGCGCCAGCAGTGAGTTCCCCCCAAGGGGGCGCACAGATACGCAGTATTTT	CASSEFPPRGRTDTQYF
.	TRBV11-2	TRBJ2-5	.	TGTGCCAGCAGCTTAGTCCGCGTGCAGGAGACCCAGTACTTC	CASSLVRVQETQYF
.	TRBV29-1	TRBJ2-7	.	TGCAGCGTGGTAGGGGCGGGGACCTACGAGCAGTACTTC	CSVVGAGTYEQYF
.	TRBV27	TRBJ1-4	.	TGTGCCAGCAGTTTATTGTGGCTGGGGGGATTAGGAGAAAAACTGTTTTTT	CASSLLWLGGLGEKLFF
.	TRBV9	TRBJ2-7	.	TGTGCCAGCAGCGCGGGCGAACGCTCCTACGAGCAGTACTTC	CASSAGERSYEQYF
.	TRBV4-1	TRBJ2-1	.	TGCGCCAGCAGCCGCACGGGGGAGCAGTTCTTC	CASSRTGEQFF
.	TRBV5-1	TRBJ2-2	.	TGCGCCAGCAGTGTGGCAGGTTGGGAACACAACACCGGGGAGCTGTTTTTT	CASSVAGWEHNTGELFF
TRBD1	TRBV12-5	TRBJ1-1	once	TGTGCTAGTGGTTCCCCATCCGGACAGGGGGTGGGGAACACTGAAGCTTTCTTT	CASGSPSGQGVGNTEAFF
.	TRBV11-3	TRBJ1-1	once	TGTGCCAGCAGCGCGGGGGGGGAGAACACTGAAGCTTTCTTT	CASSAGGENTEAFF
.	TRBV29-1	TRBJ1-2	.	TGCAGCGGCCTCTTGGGAGCGGATGGCTACACCTTC	CSGLLGADGYTF
.	TRBV5-5	TRBJ1-2	.	TGTGCCAGCAGCTTGGAAATACAGGCTCTTTACTATGGCTACACCTTC	CASSLEIQALYYGYTF
.	TRBV27	TRBJ2-1	.	TGTGCCACTCGCGGACAGACCCACCGCTACAATGAGCAGTTCTTC	CATRGQTHRYNEQFF
.	TRBV2	TRBJ2-1	.	TGTGCCAGCACCGTTCCGGGACAACTATCCTACAATGAGCAGTTCTTC	CASTVPGQLSYNEQFF
TRBD1	TRBV10-2	TRBJ1-2	.	TGCGCCAGCAGCAAAGGGACAGGGGATGGCTACACCTTC	CASSKGTGDGYTF
TRBD1	TRBV5-1	TRBJ1-1	few	TGCGCCAGCAGCGAGGGACAGGGCGGGAACACTGAAGCTTTCTTT	CASSEGQGGNTEAFF
TRBD1	TRBV28	TRBJ1-1	once	TGTGCCAGCAGTCTCCGCCCCGGGACAGGGGGCATGAACACTGAAGCTTTCTTT	CASSLRPGTGGMNTEAFF